Listed here are 26 T cell receptor beta chains from one sample, sequenced in a study of T cell repertoires in cytomegalovirus infection. These receptors have no identified antigens. TCRdb redid the calling of the reads with MiXCR, one entry per CDR3 protein. The sample gives 300,000 to 400,000 distinct CDR3 sequences, under 35% of which show up once; 20% is in the top ten. The specimen comprised cultured PBMCs, sampled from culture after CMV antigen stimulation. The receptor source for this set is a human donor in good health (CMV status not recorded). Some clones in this sample may be carry-over from other donors' samples.

The table lists this clonotype with a few counts. The chain uses TRBV4-1 and TRBJ1-1, with 7 nucleotides matching TRBD1. The CDR3 length is 15 residues. Germline V gene lookup returns CDR1 MGHRA and CDR2 YSYEKL. The junction had 3 bases not matched to a gene; V was cut back by 1 base and J by 1 base. This chain's CDR3 is CASSQVRQGNTEAFF. The CDR3 coding sequence is TGCGCCAGCAGCCAAGTTCGACAGGGGAACACTGAAGCTTTCTTT.

In this sample, this clonotype turned up many times. The chain links TRBV28 to TRBJ1-5; TRBD1 matches at 7 bases. CDR1 is MDHEN, CDR2 SYDVKM, per germline. Trimming removed 7 bases from V and 7 bases from J; junction bases left unmatched: 22. This CDR3 is built from 18 residues. The CDR3 region has the DNA TGTGCCAGCAAGGGGGCCCGGTTCAGACAAACCCGGGGCCAGCCCCAGCATTTT. It encodes CASKGARFRQTRGQPQHF.

This clonotype has only a few counts. The genes are TRBV12-3 or TRBV12-4 and TRBJ2-3; 10 bases match TRBD2. CDR3 length: 16 residues. The V segment lost 3 bases and the J segment 2 bases; nucleotides outside the gene matches: 5. The CDR3 region has the DNA TGTGCCAGCAGTTTTAAGCGGGGGGGATACACAGATACGCAGTATTTT. Protein sequence: CASSFKRGGYTDTQYF.

This clonotype was seen a few times. The rearrangement links TRBV12-3 or TRBV12-4 to TRBJ2-7, with 7 bases identical to TRBD1. Trimming cost V 5 bases and J 2 bases; bases outside gene matches: 15. The CDR3 has 17 amino acids. In DNA form, the CDR3 reads TGTGCCAGCAGTCCCCCGCGTCGGACAGGAAAAGCCTACGAGCAGTACTTC. Translation: CASSPPRRTGKAYEQYF.

This clonotype was found a few times. The J gene is TRBJ1-2, the V gene TRBV20-1; perhaps TRBD1 as D (6 bases). This CDR3 has 15 amino acids. Deletions cut 0 bases from V and 3 bases from J, with 14 bases between. Germline loops: CDR1 DFQATT, CDR2 SNEGSKA (reference sequence). This chain's CDR3 is CSARDGGGGDYGYTF. The CDR3 DNA follows: TGCAGTGCTAGAGATGGAGGGGGGGGGGACTATGGCTACACCTTC.

This sequence joins TRBV4-1 and TRBJ2-5; D possibly corresponds to TRBD2 (5 bases). There are 15 residues in the CDR3. Deletions cut 3 bases from V and 5 bases from J, with 16 bases between. Germline V gene lookup returns CDR1 MGHRA and CDR2 YSYEKL. Here the CDR3 DNA reads TGCGCCAGCAGCCAGGTCACGGGGAACCGGGAGACCCAGTACTTC. It specifies CASSQVTGNRETQYF.

This clonotype has only a few counts. The genes are TRBV14 and TRBJ2-7, with D uncertain. Trimming took 4 bases from V and 4 from J, leaving 14 bases between them. The CDR3 has 14 residues. The V gene's germline CDR1 is SGHDN and CDR2 FVKESK. DNA of the CDR3: TGTGCCAGCAGCCCATCACGACATTCGTACGAGCAGTACTTC. It translates to CASSPSRHSYEQYF.

The chain carries TRBV2 and TRBJ1-5; no definite D call. Germline-derived CDR1 and CDR2 are SNHLY and FYNNEI. This CDR3 is 17 amino acids long. Deletions cut 6 bases from V and 1 base from J, with 19 bases between. This CDR3 reads CASSDTAYIGSNQPQHF. The CDR3 region has the DNA TGTGCCAGCAGCGATACCGCATACATCGGGAGCAATCAGCCCCAGCATTTT.

The chain combines TRBV11-2 with TRBJ2-1; D is undetermined. The germline V gene encodes CDR1 SGHAT and CDR2 FQNNGV. Trimming left V 4 bases short and J 7 bases short, with 20 bases between. The CDR3 covers 16 residues. CDR3 loop: CASSSKTRWDNNEQFF. In DNA form, the CDR3 reads TGTGCCAGCAGCTCGAAGACCCGATGGGATAATAATGAGCAGTTCTTC.

This clonotype appeared a few times. The chain couples TRBV24-1 to TRBJ2-6, with D perhaps TRBD1 or TRBD2 (5 bases each). Germline V CDR1 and CDR2: KGHDR, SFDVKD. The CDR3 is made up of 18 amino acids. The V and J ends lost 7 bases and 0 bases respectively, with 18 bases between them. The DNA for the CDR3 is TGTGCCACCAGCTACGGGGCAGGCTCGCTCTCTGGGGCCAACGTCCTGACTTTC. It is translated as CATSYGAGSLSGANVLTF.

This clonotype was detected ten times or more. The chain carries TRBV6-1 and TRBJ2-6; 9 bases are a match to TRBD1. The V gene's germline CDR1 is MNHNS and CDR2 SASEGT. J lost 1 base, V lost 3 bases, and 4 bases had no gene match. The CDR3 extends over 17 amino acids. For the CDR3, the DNA is TGTGCCAGCAGTGAGGGACAGGGAGAGTCTGGGGCCAACGTCCTGACTTTC. Translation: CASSEGQGESGANVLTF.

The chain carries TRBV27 and TRBJ2-7; 7 nucleotides align to TRBD1. Germline trimming cut 8 bases from V and 2 bases from J; bases unmatched to any gene: 6. The CDR3 totals 13 residues. Germline assignment: CDR1 MNHEY and CDR2 SMNVEV (reference sequence). The CDR3 here is CASALQGPYEQYF. The CDR3 nucleotides read TGTGCCAGCGCATTACAGGGGCCCTACGAGCAGTACTTC.

The rearrangement uses TRBV6-2 or TRBV6-3 and TRBJ2-3; D is unclear. Trimming left V 0 bases short and J 2 bases short, with 9 bases between. The CDR3 contains 15 residues. Germline CDR1 reads MNHEY; CDR2 reads SVGEGT. The CDR3 loop reads CASSYSARPTDTQYF. The DNA for the CDR3 is TGTGCCAGCAGTTACTCAGCCAGACCCACAGATACGCAGTATTTT.

This clonotype was counted at least ten times. This chain uses TRBV7-2 with TRBJ1-1; D gene unclear. The CDR3 runs to 14 residues. V lost 4 bases, J lost 1 base, and 10 bases lay in between. Germline values: CDR1 SGHTA, CDR2 FQGNSA. The CDR3 here is CASSSDWENTEAFF. CDR3 nucleotides: TGTGCCAGCAGCTCGGACTGGGAGAACACTGAAGCTTTCTTT.

Many counts were recorded for this clonotype. The CDR3 protein is CASTSSLSSGNTIYF. The CDR3 DNA sequence: TGTGCCAGCACCTCAAGTTTGAGCTCTGGAAACACCATATATTTT. V gene TRBV7-2 combines with J gene TRBJ1-3; D not certain. The CDR3 runs to 15 residues. V shed 7 bases and J shed 0 bases, with 13 bases lying between them. Germline V gene lookup returns CDR1 SGHTA and CDR2 FQGNSA.

This clonotype was observed a handful of times. The chain couples TRBV10-3 to TRBJ1-2, with D maybe TRBD1 (6 bases). The CDR3 is 12 amino acids. Germline V CDR1 and CDR2: ENHRY, SYGVKD. V was clipped by 11 bases and J by 6 bases, with 16 bases between them. In DNA, the CDR3 is TGTGCCGGCGGACAGACCGGGGATGGCTACACCTTC. The encoded protein is CAGGQTGDGYTF.

In its sample, this clonotype was seen a few times. V gene TRBV7-2 combines with J gene TRBJ1-2; no definite D call. The length of the CDR3 is 14 residues. V was trimmed by 5 bases and J by 2 bases, leaving 12 bases between them. The V gene's germline CDR1 is SGHTA and CDR2 FQGNSA. CDR3 loop: CASSLNTGNYGYTF. In DNA, the CDR3 is TGTGCCAGCAGCCTGAACACCGGCAACTATGGCTACACCTTC. The entire variable domain, with the rest obtained from reference TRBV7-2 and TRBJ1-2, is as follows: GAGVSQSPSNKVTEKGKDVELRCDPISGHTALYWYRQSLGQGLEFLIYFQGNSAPDKSGLPSDRFSAERTGGSVSTLTIQRTQQEDSAVYLCASSLNTGNYGYTFGSGTRLTVV.

This clonotype came up a few times. J is TRBJ1-4 and V is TRBV6-1; D perhaps matches TRBD1 (5 bases). V lost 8 bases to trimming and J lost 2 bases, with 9 bases between them. Germline CDR1 MNHNS, CDR2 SASEGT. The CDR3 covers 13 residues. CDR3 in amino acids: CASGRGTNEKLFF. The CDR3 nucleotides read TGTGCCAGCGGGCGGGGGACTAATGAAAAACTGTTTTTT.

The chain recombines TRBV7-6 with TRBJ2-1; D is possibly TRBD2 (7 bases). There are 13 residues in the CDR3. The germline gives CDR1 SGHVS, CDR2 FNYEAQ. V was cut by 8 bases and J by 8 bases, with 16 bases left in between. CDR3 sequence reads: CASVRGGEDEQFF. DNA of the CDR3: TGTGCCAGCGTAAGGGGGGGGGAGGATGAGCAGTTCTTC.

This rearrangement joins TRBV6-8 to TRBJ2-3; TRBD1 aligns across 9 bases. With V trimmed by 6 bases and J by 6 bases, 7 bases remained unmatched. The CDR3 consists of 14 residues. Per the germline V gene, CDR1 is MNHGY and CDR2 is SAAAGT. The DNA of the CDR3 is TGTGCCAGCAGGACCGGGACAGGGAGCGATACGCAGTATTTT. Translating it yields CASRTGTGSDTQYF.

This clonotype was seen only once. This chain connects TRBV19 to TRBJ2-4; D perhaps matches TRBD1 (6 bases). The V gene's germline CDR1 is LNHDA and CDR2 SQIVND (reference sequence). This CDR3 comprises 14 residues. V was trimmed by 9 bases and J by 1 base, leaving 13 bases between them. CDR3: CASTHRDAKNIQYF. The CDR3 nucleotides read TGTGCCAGCACACACAGGGATGCCAAAAACATTCAGTACTTC.

The chain combines TRBV11-2 with TRBJ2-7; D could derive from TRBD1 or TRBD2 (5 bases each). There are 15 residues in the CDR3. Germline lookup yields CDR1 SGHAT and CDR2 FQNNGV. With 5 bases removed from V and 3 bases from J, the gap between germline ends came to 17 bases. CDR3 sequence reads: CASSPGTGSLYEQYF. CDR3 DNA: TGTGCCAGCAGCCCTGGGACGGGGAGCCTCTACGAGCAGTACTTC.

The V gene is TRBV19, the J gene TRBJ1-2, with D possibly matching TRBD1 (6 bases). V was clipped by 7 bases and J by 5 bases, with 17 bases between them. The CDR3 is 14 amino acids. Germline V gene sequence: CDR1 LNHDA, CDR2 SQIVND (reference sequence). Here the CDR3 DNA reads TGTGCCAGTACCGACCCAGGGGTGGATTATGGCTACACCTTC. Translating gives CASTDPGVDYGYTF.

J is TRBJ1-4 and V is TRBV27, with a weak D call TRBD1 (5 bases). Germline-derived CDR1 and CDR2 are MNHEY and SMNVEV (reference sequence). Trimming pared 8 bases from V and 3 bases from J, leaving 16 bases between. CDR3 length: 15 amino acids. The CDR3 spells CASLGKRGSNEKLFF. The CDR3 bases are TGTGCCAGCTTGGGAAAAAGGGGTTCTAATGAAAAACTGTTTTTT. Drawing the rest from reference TRBV27 and TRBJ1-4, the complete variable domain is EAQVTQNPRYLITVTGKKLTVTCSQNMNHEYMSWYRQDPGLGLRQIYYSMNVEVTDKGDVPEGYKVSRKEKRNFPLILESPSPNQTSLYFCASLGKRGSNEKLFFGSGTQLSVL.

The chain combines TRBV12-3 or TRBV12-4 with TRBJ2-1; TRBD1 agrees at 7 bases. The CDR3 is 16 amino acids. The J segment lost 9 bases and the V segment lost 5 bases, leaving 16 bases of the junction unmatched. CDR3 nucleotides: TGTGCCAGCAGTCCTGTAGGGGGCGGCGGATTTGGTGAGCAGTTCTTC. Its translation is CASSPVGGGGFGEQFF.

The chain combines TRBV6-1 with TRBJ1-2; 7 bases agree with TRBD1. Germline V CDR1 and CDR2: MNHNS, SASEGT. V lost 10 bases and J lost 2; bases outside the gene matches: 7. This CDR3 comprises 13 residues. CDR3 nucleotides: TGTGCCACCCTCCTGACAGGGAACTATGGCTACACCTTC. This encodes CATLLTGNYGYTF.